The next 19 T cell receptor beta chains were all read from a single sample in a study of shared clonotypes between healthy human individuals. Measured with immunoSEQ multiplex PCR; TCRdb has only the in-frame clones, and not every one. The table has just over 95,000 clones, roughly two thirds seen once. The sequencing input was memory CD8+ T cells sorted from blood. Stated subset: CD45RO+ cells pooled with CCR7-negative TemRA cells. The receptors come from a man between 25 and 39 years old in good health.

The CDR3 DNA is TGTGCCAGCAGTTTATCCGGTAGCAGCTTGTACGAGCAGTTCTTC. Protein: CASSLSGSSLYEQFF. The chain joins TRBV28 to TRBJ2-1; D is unclear. The CDR3 has 15 residues. Deletions cut 1 base from V and 10 bases from J, with 17 bases between. The germline gives CDR1 MDHEN, CDR2 SYDVKM.

This clone was observed a few times. The chain couples TRBV4-1 to TRBJ2-7, with TRBD2 matching 12 bases. The CDR3 covers 15 residues. The ends lost 2 bases at V and 2 bases at J; junction bases unmatched: 1. The germline V gene encodes CDR1 MGHRA and CDR2 YSYEKL. CDR3 in amino acids: CASSQSSGRAYEQYF. The CDR3 DNA reads TGCGCCAGCAGCCAATCTAGCGGGAGGGCCTACGAGCAGTACTTC.

The V call is TRBV2, the J call TRBJ2-1, with 11 nucleotides matching TRBD2. From germline, CDR1 is SNHLY and CDR2 FYNNEI. V shed 10 bases, J shed 4 bases, and the junction held 3 bases outside the gene matches. This CDR3 region has 13 residues. The CDR3 nucleotides are TGTGCCATTCGGACTAGCGGGTACAATGAGCAGTTCTTC. Its translation is CAIRTSGYNEQFF.

This clone was detected a few times. The CDR3 loop is CASSIGTGVYEQYF. Here the CDR3 DNA reads TGTGCCAGCAGCATAGGGACAGGGGTATACGAGCAGTACTTC. This sequence joins TRBV9 and TRBJ2-7, with 10 bases lining up with TRBD1. Per the germline V gene, CDR1 is SGDLS and CDR2 is YYNGEE. The J segment lost 4 bases and the V segment lost 4 bases, leaving 5 bases of the junction unmatched. The CDR3 is made up of 14 amino acids.

This chain links TRBV5-1 with TRBJ2-1; D possibly corresponds to TRBD1 (5 bases). Germline V lookup: CDR1 SGHRS, CDR2 YFSETQ. Trimming shortened V by 1 base and J by 6 bases, and 5 bases separated the two germline ends. The CDR3 covers 12 residues. CDR3 nucleotides: TGCGCCAGCAGCTTGCAGGGCAATGAGCAGTTCTTC. Amino acids: CASSLQGNEQFF.

This chain connects TRBV5-1 to TRBJ2-1, with TRBD2 identical over 14 bases. The CDR3 consists of 19 residues. The V segment lost 2 bases and the J segment 1 base; nucleotides outside the gene matches: 8. The germline CDR1 and CDR2 sequences are SGHRS and YFSETQ. The CDR3 protein is CASSLRGTSGSESYNEQFF. In nucleotides, the CDR3 is TGCGCCAGCAGCTTACGAGGGACTAGCGGGAGTGAATCCTACAATGAGCAGTTCTTC.

This chain links TRBV25-1 with TRBJ2-5, with D perhaps TRBD1 or TRBD2 (5 bases each). CDR3 length equals 16 residues. The germline V gene has CDR1 MGHDK and CDR2 SYGVNS. The V gene lost 2 bases and the J gene lost 1 base, with 14 bases spanning the gap. The CDR3: CASSEGRDPLQETQYF. In DNA form, the CDR3 reads TGTGCCAGCAGTGAAGGTCGGGACCCCCTCCAAGAGACCCAGTACTTC.

CDR3 nucleotides: TGTGCCAGTAGTACCGGGGGACGGTCCTCCTACGAGCAGTACTTC. It translates to CASSTGGRSSYEQYF. The chain links TRBV19 to TRBJ2-7, with D possibly TRBD2 on 6 matching bases. CDR1 is LNHDA and CDR2 is SQIVND in the germline V gene (reference sequence). V shed 4 bases and J shed 0 bases, with 13 bases lying between them. This CDR3 has 15 amino acids. Together with reference TRBV19 and TRBJ2-7, the CDR3 gives the full variable domain: DGGITQSPKYLFRKEGQNVTLSCEQNLNHDAMYWYRQDPGQGLRLIYYSQIVNDFQKGDIAEGYSVSREKKESFPLTVTSAQKNPTAFYLCASSTGGRSSYEQYFGPGTRLTVT.

V is TRBV7-8 and J is TRBJ2-3; a possible D gene is TRBD2 (5 bases). Trimming shortened V by 2 bases and J by 2 bases, and 17 bases separated the two germline ends. This CDR3 contains 17 residues. Germline V lookup: CDR1 SGHVS, CDR2 FQNEAQ. In nucleotides, the CDR3 is TGTGCCAGCAGCTTATACGCGGGCCCTCGATACACAGATACGCAGTATTTT. This encodes CASSLYAGPRYTDTQYF. The full variable domain, with the rest looked up from reference TRBV7-8 and TRBJ2-3, is GAGVSQSPRYKVAKRGQDVALRCDPISGHVSLFWYQQALGQGPEFLTYFQNEAQLDKSGLPSDRFFAERPEGSVSTLKIQRTQQEDSAVYLCASSLYAGPRYTDTQYFGPGTRLTVL.

The chain uses TRBV18 and TRBJ2-1, with a tentative D call TRBD1 (6 bases). Trimming pared 2 bases from V and 12 bases from J, leaving 20 bases between. Looked up from germline, CDR1 is KGHSH and CDR2 is LQKENI. The CDR3 extends over 15 amino acids. The CDR3 here is CASSPILPGEGGQFF. In DNA form, the CDR3 reads TGTGCCAGCTCACCAATCTTGCCAGGGGAAGGTGGGCAGTTCTTC.

This rearrangement joins TRBV6-5 to TRBJ2-6; 10 bases align to TRBD1. The CDR3 is made up of 15 amino acids. With V trimmed by 10 bases and J by 3 bases, 6 bases remained unmatched. Germline loops: CDR1 MNHEY, CDR2 SVGAGI. DNA of the CDR3: TGTGCCACTGGGACAGGGGACCGTGGGGCCAACGTCCTGACTTTC. The encoded protein is CATGTGDRGANVLTF.

The chain carries TRBV15 and TRBJ1-4; D gene ambiguous. CDR1 is LNHNV and CDR2 is YYDKDF in the germline V gene (reference sequence). Trimming took 4 bases from V and 4 from J, leaving 7 bases between them. CDR3 length: 13 residues. The CDR3 DNA reads as TGTGCCACCAGCAAAAGGCATAATGAAAAACTGTTTTTT. It yields the protein CATSKRHNEKLFF.

This clone was counted a few times. The chain uses TRBV2 and TRBJ2-7, with D possibly being TRBD1 (6 bases). The germline gives CDR1 SNHLY, CDR2 FYNNEI. Trimming took off 1 base at V and 4 bases at J, with 20 bases between the two ends. The CDR3 is 17 amino acids. Here the CDR3 reads CASSEGLSGRGAYEQYF. CDR3 coding DNA: TGTGCCAGCAGTGAAGGTCTGTCGGGCAGGGGAGCGTACGAGCAGTACTTC.

The chain is built from TRBV21-1 and TRBJ1-1. TRBV21-1 constitutes a pseudogene. The CDR3 totals 10 residues. The DNA for the CDR3 is TGTGCCAGCAGCAAGGGGGAAGCTTTCTTT. Its translation: CASSKGEAFF.

This clone appeared a single time. The rearrangement joins TRBV30 to TRBJ2-7, with D perhaps matching TRBD1 (6 bases). Per germline, CDR1 GTSNPN and CDR2 SVGIG (reference sequence). The CDR3 totals 14 residues. Trimming removed 3 bases from V and 3 bases from J, with 15 bases in between. In nucleotides, the CDR3 is TGTGCCTGGAGCATATTGGACAGAATCTACGAGCAGTACTTC. It specifies CAWSILDRIYEQYF.

V gene TRBV19 combines with J gene TRBJ2-3; D is unresolved. Germline assignment: CDR1 LNHDA and CDR2 SQIVND (reference sequence). V lost 4 bases, J lost 1 base, and 15 bases lay in between. CDR3 length: 16 amino acids. The CDR3 protein is CASSTQTALGTDTQYF. The CDR3 nucleotides are TGTGCCAGTAGTACCCAGACGGCCCTCGGCACAGATACGCAGTATTTT.

This sequence joins TRBV27 and TRBJ2-5; D not certain. This CDR3 spans 15 amino acids. Germline V lookup: CDR1 MNHEY, CDR2 SMNVEV (reference sequence). Deletions cut 3 bases from V and 7 bases from J, with 18 bases between. CDR3 amino acids: CASSLLPPVFATQYF. The CDR3 DNA follows: TGTGCCAGCAGTTTGCTGCCCCCCGTGTTTGCGACCCAGTACTTC.

The chain employs TRBV6-1 and TRBJ2-7, with D perhaps given as TRBD1 or TRBD2 (6 bases each). The CDR3 spans 16 residues. The germline CDR1 and CDR2 sequences are MNHNS and SASEGT. Trimming pared 1 base from V and 1 base from J, leaving 14 bases between. Here the CDR3 reads CASSEGAGEASYEQYF. The CDR3 DNA reads TGTGCCAGCAGTGAAGGCGCAGGGGAGGCATCCTACGAGCAGTACTTC.

V gene TRBV28 combines with J gene TRBJ2-7; D is unclear. V lost 4 bases, J lost 3 bases, and 7 bases lay in between. The CDR3 is 12 residues long. Per the germline V gene, CDR1 is MDHEN and CDR2 is SYDVKM. CDR3 DNA: TGTGCCAGCAGTTCCAACCACTACGAGCAGTACTTC. Translated: CASSSNHYEQYF.